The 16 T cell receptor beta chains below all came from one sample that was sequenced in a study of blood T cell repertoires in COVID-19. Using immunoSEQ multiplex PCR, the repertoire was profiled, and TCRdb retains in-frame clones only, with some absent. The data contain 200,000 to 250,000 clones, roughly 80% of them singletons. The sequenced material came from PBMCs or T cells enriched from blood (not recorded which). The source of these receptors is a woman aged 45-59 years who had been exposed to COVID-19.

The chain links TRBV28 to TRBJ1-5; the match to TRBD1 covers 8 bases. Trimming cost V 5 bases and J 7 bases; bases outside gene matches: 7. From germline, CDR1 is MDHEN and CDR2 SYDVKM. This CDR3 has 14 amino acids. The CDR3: CASSDTGGKQPQHF. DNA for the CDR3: TGTGCCAGCAGTGACACAGGGGGAAAACAGCCCCAGCATTTT.

The CDR3 bases are TGTGCTAGTGGTTCACGGGTCCCAAAGGCAAATCAGCCCCAGCATTTT. It translates to CASGSRVPKANQPQHF. This sequence joins TRBV12-5 and TRBJ1-5; D unclear. Trimming took 4 bases from V and 4 from J, leaving 17 bases between them. CDR3 length: 16 amino acids. From germline, CDR1 is LGHNT and CDR2 FRNRAP.

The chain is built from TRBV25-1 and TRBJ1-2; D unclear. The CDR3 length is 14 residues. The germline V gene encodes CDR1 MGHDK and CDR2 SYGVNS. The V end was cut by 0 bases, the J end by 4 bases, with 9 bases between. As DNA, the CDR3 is TGTGCCAGCAGTGAATACCCCACTGGCTATGGCTACACCTTC. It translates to CASSEYPTGYGYTF.

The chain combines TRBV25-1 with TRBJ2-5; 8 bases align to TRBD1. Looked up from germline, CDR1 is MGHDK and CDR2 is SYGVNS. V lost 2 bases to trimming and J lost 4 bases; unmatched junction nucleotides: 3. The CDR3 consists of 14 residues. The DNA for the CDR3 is TGTGCCAGCAGTGAACAGGGGGCCGGAGAGACCCAGTACTTC. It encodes CASSEQGAGETQYF.

The CDR3 reads CASSPRGTRSNEQFF. DNA for the CDR3: TGTGCCAGCAGCCCCAGGGGGACTAGAAGCAATGAGCAGTTCTTC. This rearrangement joins TRBV11-2 to TRBJ2-1; a weak D match, TRBD2 (8 bases). Germline V gene data show CDR1 as SGHAT and CDR2 as FQNNGV. The V gene lost 5 bases and the J gene lost 6 bases, with 17 bases spanning the gap. The CDR3 is 15 residues long.

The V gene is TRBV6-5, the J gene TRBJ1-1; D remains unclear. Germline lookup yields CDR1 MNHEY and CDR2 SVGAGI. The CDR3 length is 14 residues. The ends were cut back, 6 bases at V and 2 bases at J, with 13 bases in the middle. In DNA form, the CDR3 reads TGTGCCAGCAGCCTAAGAACAGCTAACACTGAAGCTTTCTTT. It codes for CASSLRTANTEAFF.

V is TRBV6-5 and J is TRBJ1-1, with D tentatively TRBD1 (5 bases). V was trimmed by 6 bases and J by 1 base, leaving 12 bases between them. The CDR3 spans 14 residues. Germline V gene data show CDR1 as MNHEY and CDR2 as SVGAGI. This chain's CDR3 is CASSKTQGNTEAFF. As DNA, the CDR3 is TGTGCCAGCAGCAAGACTCAGGGGAACACTGAAGCTTTCTTT.

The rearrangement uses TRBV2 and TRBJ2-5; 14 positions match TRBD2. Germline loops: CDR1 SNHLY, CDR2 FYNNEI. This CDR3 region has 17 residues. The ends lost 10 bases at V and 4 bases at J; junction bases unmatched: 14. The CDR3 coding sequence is TGTGCCACCCGCGGGACTAGCGGGGGATTTAGACCAGAGACCCAGTACTTC. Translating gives CATRGTSGGFRPETQYF.

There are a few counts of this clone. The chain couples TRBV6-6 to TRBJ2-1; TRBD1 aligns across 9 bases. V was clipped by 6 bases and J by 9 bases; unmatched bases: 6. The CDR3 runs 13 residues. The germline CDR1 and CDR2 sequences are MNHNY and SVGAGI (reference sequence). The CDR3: CASSSTGGGEQFF. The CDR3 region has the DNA TGTGCCAGCAGCTCTACAGGGGGCGGTGAGCAGTTCTTC.

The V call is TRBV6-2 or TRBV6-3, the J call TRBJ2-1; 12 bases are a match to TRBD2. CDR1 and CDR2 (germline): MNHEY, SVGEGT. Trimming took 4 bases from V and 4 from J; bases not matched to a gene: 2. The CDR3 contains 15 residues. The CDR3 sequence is CASSFGLAGYNEQFF. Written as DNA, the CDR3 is TGTGCCAGCAGTTTTGGACTAGCGGGATACAATGAGCAGTTCTTC.

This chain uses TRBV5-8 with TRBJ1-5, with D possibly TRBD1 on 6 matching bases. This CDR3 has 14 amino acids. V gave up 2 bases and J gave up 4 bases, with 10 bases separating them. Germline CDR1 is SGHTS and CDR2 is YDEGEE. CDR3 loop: CASSFYRDNQPQHF. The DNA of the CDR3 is TGTGCCAGCAGCTTCTACAGGGATAATCAGCCCCAGCATTTT.

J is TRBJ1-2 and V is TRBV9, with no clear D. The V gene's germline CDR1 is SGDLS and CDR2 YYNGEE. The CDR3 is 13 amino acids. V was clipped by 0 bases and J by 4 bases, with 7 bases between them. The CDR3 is CASSVAPSYGYTF. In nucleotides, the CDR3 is TGTGCCAGCAGCGTAGCCCCGTCCTATGGCTACACCTTC.

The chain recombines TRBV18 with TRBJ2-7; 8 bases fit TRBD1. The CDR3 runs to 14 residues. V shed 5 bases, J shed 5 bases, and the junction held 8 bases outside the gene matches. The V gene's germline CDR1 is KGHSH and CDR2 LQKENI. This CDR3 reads CASSSGRGLHEQYF. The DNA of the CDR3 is TGTGCCAGCTCATCGGGCAGGGGGCTTCACGAGCAGTACTTC.

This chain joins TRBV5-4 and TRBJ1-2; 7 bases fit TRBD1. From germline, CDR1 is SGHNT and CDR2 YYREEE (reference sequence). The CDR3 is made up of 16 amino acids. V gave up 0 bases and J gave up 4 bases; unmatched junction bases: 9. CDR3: CASSLAPGQSLYGYTF. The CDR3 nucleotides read TGTGCCAGCAGCTTGGCCCCGGGACAGAGTCTCTATGGCTACACCTTC.

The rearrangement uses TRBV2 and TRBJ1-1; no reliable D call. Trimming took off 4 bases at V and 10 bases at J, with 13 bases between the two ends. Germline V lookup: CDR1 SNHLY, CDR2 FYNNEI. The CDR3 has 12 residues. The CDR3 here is CASSAAEGSAFF. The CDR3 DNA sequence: TGTGCCAGCAGTGCCGCCGAGGGCTCAGCTTTCTTT.

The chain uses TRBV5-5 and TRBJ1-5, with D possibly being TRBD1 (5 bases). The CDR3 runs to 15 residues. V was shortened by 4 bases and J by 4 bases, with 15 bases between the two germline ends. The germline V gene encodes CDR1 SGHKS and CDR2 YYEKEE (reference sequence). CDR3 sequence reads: CASSPSQGSNQPQHF. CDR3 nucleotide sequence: TGTGCCAGCAGCCCCTCCCAGGGCTCTAATCAGCCCCAGCATTTT.